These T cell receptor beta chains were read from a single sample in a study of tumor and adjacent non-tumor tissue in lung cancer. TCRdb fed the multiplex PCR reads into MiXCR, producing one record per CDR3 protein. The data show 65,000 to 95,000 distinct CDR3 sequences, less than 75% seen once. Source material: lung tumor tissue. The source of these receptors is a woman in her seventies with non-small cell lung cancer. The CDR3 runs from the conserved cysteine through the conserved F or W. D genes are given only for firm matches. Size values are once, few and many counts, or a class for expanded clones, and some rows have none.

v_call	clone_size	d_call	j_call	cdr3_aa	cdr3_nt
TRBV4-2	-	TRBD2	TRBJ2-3	CASSQDGTSGNVDTQYF	TGTGCCAGCAGCCAAGATGGGACTAGCGGGAATGTGGATACGCAGTATTTC
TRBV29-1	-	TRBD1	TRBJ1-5	CSVVTGGASYQPQHF	TGCAGCGTTGTGACAGGGGGCGCTTCTTACCAGCCCCAGCATTTT
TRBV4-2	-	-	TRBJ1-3	CNSSQDLGSSGNTIYF	TGTAACAGCAGCCAAGATCTAGGATCCTCTGGAAACACCATATATTTT
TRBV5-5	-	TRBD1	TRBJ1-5	CASSLQGAGYQPKHF	TGTGCCAGCAGTTTACAGGGGGCGGGGTATCAGCCCAAGCATTTT
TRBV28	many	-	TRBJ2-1	CASSFQDWSAEQFF	TGTGCCAGCAGTTTCCAAGACTGGAGCGCTGAGCAGTTCTTC
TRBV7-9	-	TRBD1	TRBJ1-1	CASSLSRGAGGAEAFF	TGTGCCAGCAGCTTATCTCGCGGGGCAGGGGGTGCTGAAGCTTTCTTT
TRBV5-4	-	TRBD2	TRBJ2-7	CASSLALTSRTYEQYF	TGTGCCAGCAGTTTGGCCTTGACTAGCAGAACCTACGAGCAGTACTTT
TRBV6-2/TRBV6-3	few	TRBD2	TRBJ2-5	CGSSYGGGETQYF	TGCGGCAGCAGTTACGGGGGAGGGGAGACCCAGTACTTC
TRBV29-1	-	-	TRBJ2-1	CGVEVNRAYNELFF	TGCGGCGTTGAAGTTAACAGGGCCTACAATGAGCTGTTCTTC
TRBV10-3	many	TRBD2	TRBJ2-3	CATSPLAGELNTQYF	TGTGCCACCTCCCCCCTAGCGGGAGAGTTAAATACGCAGTATTTT
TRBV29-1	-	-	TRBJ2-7	CSVEDAGKNDEQYF	TGTAGCGTTGAAGATGCTGGGAAAAACGACGAGCAGTACTTC
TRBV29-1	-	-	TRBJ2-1	CSVELDVAEQFF	TGCAGCGTTGAGTTAGACGTGGCCGAGCAGTTCTTC
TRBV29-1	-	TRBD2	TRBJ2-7	CSVDSGSGGSEEYF	TGCAGCGTTGATTCGGGAAGCGGGGGGAGCGAGGAGTACTTC
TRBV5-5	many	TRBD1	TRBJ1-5	CASSLDRGRAQPQHF	TGTGCCAGCAGCTTGGACAGGGGGCGAGCTCAGCCCCAGCATTTT
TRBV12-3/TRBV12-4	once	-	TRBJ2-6	CASRQLGPGANVLTF	TGTGCCAGCAGACAACTAGGACCAGGGGCCAACGTCCTGACTTTC
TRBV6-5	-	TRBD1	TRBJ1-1	CASSSGRKGQGALETEAFF	TGTGCCAGCAGTAGTGGTAGAAAAGGACAGGGTGCCCTGGAGACTGAAGCTTTCTTT
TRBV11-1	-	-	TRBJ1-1	CASQESSEWGF	TGTGCCAGCCAGGAATCGTCGGAGTGGGGGTTT
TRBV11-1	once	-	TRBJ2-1	CANGYLSRGEHFF	TGTGCCAACGGTTACCTTTCCCGGGGTGAGCATTTCTTC
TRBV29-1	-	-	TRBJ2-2	CSVDFASSTGELLF	TGCAGCGTAGATTTCGCTAGCTCAACCGGGGAGCTGCTTTTT
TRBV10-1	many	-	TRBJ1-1	CASSATRGTEAFF	TGCGCCAGCAGTGCCACCCGGGGAACTGAAGCTTTCTTT
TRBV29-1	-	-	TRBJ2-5	CSVGGGGSISGTQYF	TGCAGCGTCGGAGGAGGGGGGAGTATTTCGGGGACCCAGTACTTC
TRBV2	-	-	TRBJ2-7	CASSALDCEQYF	TGTGCCAGCAGTGCCTTGGACTGCGAGCAGTACTTC
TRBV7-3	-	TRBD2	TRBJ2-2	CVSDLTPSGRNTGELFF	TGTGTCAGCGACTTAACCCCTAGCGGGAGGAACACCGGGGAGCTGTTTTTT
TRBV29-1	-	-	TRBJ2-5	CSVNDRLAETQYF	TGCAGCGTTAATGACAGGTTGGCGGAGACACAGTACTTC
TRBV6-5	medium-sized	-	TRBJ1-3	CASSRDTGMGGNTIYF	TGTGCCAGCAGCCGGGACACGGGGATGGGTGGAAACACCATATATTTT
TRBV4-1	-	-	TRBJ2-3	CTSSREGRTGTQYF	TGCACCAGCAGCCGAGAGGGGAGAACAGGTACGCAGTATTTT
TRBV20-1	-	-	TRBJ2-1	CSARDHHTLNEQCF	TGCAGTGCTAGAGATCATCACACCCTAAACGAGCAGTGCTTC